A single sample gave rise to the 8 T cell receptor beta chains below, sequenced in a study of control samples from healthy donors and cancer patients. Using immunoSEQ multiplex PCR, the repertoire was profiled, and TCRdb retains in-frame clones only, with some absent. In the table there are 110,000 to 150,000 clones, around 90% of which are singletons. Sample: blood. The receptors derive from a man aged 25-45 years in good health.

This clone has a single count. The chain joins TRBV7-9 to TRBJ1-1, with 7 positions matching TRBD1. Germline trimming cut 5 bases from V and 8 bases from J; bases unmatched to any gene: 5. The CDR3 covers 12 residues. Germline CDR1 is SEHNR and CDR2 is FQNEAQ (reference sequence). The CDR3 protein is CASSLDRPEAFF. CDR3 nucleotide sequence: TGTGCCAGCAGCCTGGACAGGCCCGAAGCTTTCTTT.

The gene calls are TRBV11-2 and TRBJ2-7; D is ambiguous. Trimming took off 2 bases at V and 2 bases at J, with 10 bases between the two ends. Germline V gene lookup returns CDR1 SGHAT and CDR2 FQNNGV. This CDR3 region has 14 residues. In DNA form, the CDR3 reads TGTGCCAGCAGCTTAACGACCATACCCTACGAGCAGTACTTC. Translation: CASSLTTIPYEQYF.

This chain connects TRBV19 to TRBJ2-7, with TRBD1 matching over 11 bases. There are 14 residues in the CDR3. The germline V gene encodes CDR1 LNHDA and CDR2 SQIVND (reference sequence). Losses at the gene ends were 5 bases for V and 7 bases for J; bases not matched to a gene: 7. CDR3: CASSWTGGEEEQYF. As DNA, the CDR3 is TGTGCCAGTAGTTGGACAGGGGGCGAGGAAGAGCAGTACTTC.

The V call is TRBV19, the J call TRBJ2-1; D is possibly TRBD2 (6 bases). Trimming shortened V by 6 bases and J by 1 base, and 16 bases separated the two germline ends. Germline values: CDR1 LNHDA, CDR2 SQIVND (reference sequence). This CDR3 contains 16 residues. The CDR3 sequence: CASRERAGISYNEQFF. DNA for the CDR3: TGTGCCAGTAGAGAGCGGGCCGGTATTTCCTACAATGAGCAGTTCTTC.

V and J are TRBV6-6 and TRBJ1-1; D unresolved. The germline V gene encodes CDR1 MNHNY and CDR2 SVGAGI (reference sequence). This CDR3 comprises 14 residues. The V end lost 1 base, the J end lost 2 bases, and 8 bases lay between the germline ends. CDR3 protein: CASSYLTANTEAFF. In DNA, the CDR3 is TGTGCCAGCAGTTACTTGACGGCCAACACTGAAGCTTTCTTT.

The chain uses TRBV19 and TRBJ2-7; D assignment may be TRBD1 or TRBD2 (5 bases each). V was clipped by 5 bases and J by 2 bases, with 16 bases between them. The CDR3 covers 15 residues. Per the germline V gene, CDR1 is LNHDA and CDR2 is SQIVND (reference sequence). For the CDR3, the DNA is TGTGCCAGTAGTCTACACCGGGACGGAGCCTACGAGCAGTACTTC. This codes for CASSLHRDGAYEQYF. Variable domain in full (rest from reference TRBV19 and TRBJ2-7): DGGITQSPKYLFRKEGQNVTLSCEQNLNHDAMYWYRQDPGQGLRLIYYSQIVNDFQKGDIAEGYSVSREKKESFPLTVTSAQKNPTAFYLCASSLHRDGAYEQYFGPGTRLTVT.

The genes are TRBV11-2 and TRBJ1-1, with 8 bases matching TRBD1. This CDR3 comprises 13 residues. V dropped 1 base and J dropped 12; count of bases not matched to a gene: 7. The V gene's germline CDR1 is SGHAT and CDR2 FQNNGV. CDR3 DNA sequence: TGTGCCAGCAGCTTAGGGTTACAGGGGGTAACTTTCTTT. Residues: CASSLGLQGVTFF. Complete variable domain (other parts from reference TRBV11-2 and TRBJ1-1): EAGVAQSPRYKIIEKRQSVAFWCNPISGHATLYWYQQILGQGPKLLIQFQNNGVVDDSQLPKDRFSAERLKGVDSTLKIQPAKLEDSAVYLCASSLGLQGVTFFGQGTRLTVV.

This sequence joins TRBV15 and TRBJ2-3, with 8 nucleotides matching TRBD1. The junction had 3 bases not matched to a gene; V was cut back by 0 bases and J by 1 base. The CDR3 runs 16 residues. CDR1 and CDR2 from the germline V gene are LNHNV and YYDKDF (reference sequence). CDR3 sequence reads: CATSRDGGQGTDTQYF. For the CDR3, the DNA is TGTGCCACCAGCAGAGACGGGGGACAGGGCACAGATACGCAGTATTTT.